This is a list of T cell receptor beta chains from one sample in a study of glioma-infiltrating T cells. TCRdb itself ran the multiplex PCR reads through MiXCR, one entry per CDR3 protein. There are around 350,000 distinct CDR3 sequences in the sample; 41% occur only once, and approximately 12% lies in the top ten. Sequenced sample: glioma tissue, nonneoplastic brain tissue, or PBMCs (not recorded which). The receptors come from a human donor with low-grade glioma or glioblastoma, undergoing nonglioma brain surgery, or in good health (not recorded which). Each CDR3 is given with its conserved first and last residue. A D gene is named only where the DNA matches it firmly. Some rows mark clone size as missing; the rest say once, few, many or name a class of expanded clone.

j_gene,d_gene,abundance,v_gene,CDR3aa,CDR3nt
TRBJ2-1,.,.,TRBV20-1,CSARDVVRRNEQFF,TGCAGTGCTAGAGATGTCGTGAGGCGGAATGAGCAGTTCTTC
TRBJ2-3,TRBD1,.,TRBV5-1,CASSLGFPGGDTQYF,TGCGCCAGCAGCTTGGGCTTCCCAGGGGGAGATACGCAGTATTTT
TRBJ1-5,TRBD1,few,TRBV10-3,CAISGTGGGNQPQHF,TGTGCCATCAGTGGGACAGGGGGGGGCAATCAGCCCCAGCATTTT
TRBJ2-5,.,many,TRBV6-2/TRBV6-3,CASSYSPQETQYF,TGTGCCAGCAGTTACTCCCCCCAAGAGACCCAGTACTTC
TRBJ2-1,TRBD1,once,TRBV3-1,CASSRVGTGRDNEQFF,TGCGCCAGCAGCCGAGTAGGGACAGGGCGGGACAATGAGCAGTTCTTC
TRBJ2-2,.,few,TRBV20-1,CSARGDWGELFF,TGCAGTGCTAGGGGGGACTGGGGGGAGCTGTTTTTT
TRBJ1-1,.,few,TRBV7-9,CASSFSGSPEAFF,TGTGCCAGCAGCTTTTCAGGATCTCCTGAAGCTTTCTTT
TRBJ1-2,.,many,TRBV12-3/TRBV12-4,CASSFGTNYGYTF,TGTGCCAGCAGTTTTGGAACAAACTATGGCTACACCTTC
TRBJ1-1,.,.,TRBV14,CASSRVENTEAFF,TGTGCCAGCAGCCGAGTGGAGAACACTGAAGCTTTCTTT
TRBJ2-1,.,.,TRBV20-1,CSARDMAAEQFF,TGCAGTGCTAGAGATATGGCGGCTGAGCAGTTCTTC
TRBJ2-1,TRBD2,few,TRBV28,CASSLPTSGRRNEQFF,TGTGCCAGCAGTTTACCCACTAGCGGGAGACGGAATGAGCAGTTCTTC
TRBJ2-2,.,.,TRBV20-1,CSARSTGRPNTGELFF,TGCAGTGCTAGATCCACCGGCAGGCCGAACACCGGGGAGCTGTTTTTT
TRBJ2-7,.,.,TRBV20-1,CSERCAGSYEQYF,TGCAGTGAACGTTGTGCGGGCTCCTACGAGCAGTACTTC
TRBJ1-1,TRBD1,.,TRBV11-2,CASSQGQGLNTEAFF,TGTGCCAGCAGCCAGGGACAGGGGTTGAACACTGAAGCTTTCTTT
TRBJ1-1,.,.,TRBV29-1,CSVVAVFSTEAFF,TGCAGCGTTGTGGCAGTCTTTAGCACTGAAGCTTTCTTT
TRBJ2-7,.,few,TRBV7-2,CASSRPRSYEQYF,TGTGCCAGCAGCCGGCCCAGATCCTACGAGCAGTACTTC
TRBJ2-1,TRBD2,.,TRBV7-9,CASSQSLANNELFF,TGTGCCAGCAGCCAGTCACTAGCGAACAATGAGCTGTTCTTC
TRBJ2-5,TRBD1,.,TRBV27,CASMLTGAQETQYF,TGTGCCAGCATGTTAACAGGGGCCCAAGAGACCCAGTACTTC
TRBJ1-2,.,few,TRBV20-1,CSVGTDYGYTF,TGCAGCGTGGGGACTGACTATGGCTACACCTTC
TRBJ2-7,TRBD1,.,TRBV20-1,CSASRTGVEYEQYF,TGCAGTGCTAGTAGGACAGGGGTCGAGTACGAGCAGTACTTC
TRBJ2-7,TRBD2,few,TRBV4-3,CASSQRLAKGEQYF,TGCGCCAGCAGCCAAAGACTAGCGAAGGGCGAGCAGTACTTC
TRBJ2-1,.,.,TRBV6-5,CASSYPSEWGNEQFF,TGTGCCAGCAGTTACCCTTCAGAATGGGGCAATGAGCAGTTCTTC
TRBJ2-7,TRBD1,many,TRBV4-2,CASSHGQGPYEQYF,TGTGCCAGCAGCCACGGACAGGGCCCCTACGAGCAGTACTTC
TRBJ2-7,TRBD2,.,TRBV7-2,CASRVAGGPYEQYF,TGTGCCAGCAGGGTAGCGGGAGGGCCCTACGAGCAGTACTTC
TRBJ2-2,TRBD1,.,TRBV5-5,CASSLQGGTGELFF,TGTGCCAGCAGCTTACAGGGGGGCACCGGGGAGCTGTTTTTT
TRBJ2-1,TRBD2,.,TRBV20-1,CSPWTSGSLRSYNEQFF,TGCAGTCCTTGGACTAGCGGGAGTCTTCGCTCCTACAATGAGCAGTTCTTC
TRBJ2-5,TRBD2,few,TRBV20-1,CSALAAGVETQYF,TGCAGTGCCCTGGCAGCGGGAGTGGAGACCCAGTACTTC
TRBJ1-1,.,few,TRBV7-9,CASSLGGLKAFF,TGTGCCAGCAGCTTAGGGGGGCTCAAAGCTTTCTTT
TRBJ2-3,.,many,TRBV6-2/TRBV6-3,CASSYLRNTDTQYF,TGTGCCAGCAGTTACCTCCGAAACACAGATACGCAGTATTTT
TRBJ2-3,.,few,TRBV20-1,CSSLDIFYTDTQYF,TGCAGTTCCTTAGACATCTTCTACACAGATACGCAGTATTTT
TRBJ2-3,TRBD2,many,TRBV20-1,CSARLAGRSDTQYF,TGCAGTGCAAGACTAGCGGGACGATCAGATACGCAGTATTTT
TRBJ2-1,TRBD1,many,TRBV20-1,CSATGQEAGNEQFF,TGCAGTGCTACAGGACAGGAGGCCGGGAATGAGCAGTTCTTC
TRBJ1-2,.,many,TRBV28,CASSPQTYGYTF,TGTGCCAGCAGTCCACAAACATATGGCTACACCTTC
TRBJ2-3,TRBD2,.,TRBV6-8,CASSYLAEAGTDTQYF,TGTGCCAGCAGTTACCTAGCGGAAGCAGGCACAGATACGCAGTATTTT
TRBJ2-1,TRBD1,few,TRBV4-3,CASSLDGTGVREQFF,TGCGCCAGCAGCCTGGACGGGACAGGGGTGCGGGAGCAGTTCTTC
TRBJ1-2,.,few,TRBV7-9,CASSSGFGYTF,TGTGCCAGCAGCTCGGGTTTCGGCTACACCTTC
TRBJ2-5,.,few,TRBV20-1,CSANQLQETQYF,TGCAGTGCTAACCAATTACAAGAGACCCAGTACTTC
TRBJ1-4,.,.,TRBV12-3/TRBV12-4,CASSGTNTNEKLFF,TGTGCCAGCAGCGGGACAAACACTAATGAAAAACTGTTTTTT
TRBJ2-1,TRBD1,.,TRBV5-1,CASSLKASGQGYNEQFF,TGCGCCAGCAGCTTGAAGGCGTCGGGACAGGGCTACAATGAGCAGTTCTTC
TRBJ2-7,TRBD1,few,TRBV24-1,CATSAPLGTGLSYEQYF,TGTGCCACCAGTGCCCCTCTCGGGACAGGCCTTTCCTACGAGCAGTACTTC
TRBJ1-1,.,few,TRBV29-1,CSAGAAEAFF,TGCAGCGCCGGGGCCGCTGAAGCTTTCTTT
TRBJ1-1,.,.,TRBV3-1,CASSPHTGNTEAFF,TGTGCCAGCAGCCCCCACACCGGAAACACTGAAGCTTTCTTT
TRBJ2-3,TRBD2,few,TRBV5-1,CASSLATSGTFTDTQYF,TGCGCCAGCAGCTTGGCCACTAGCGGGACCTTCACAGATACGCAGTATTTT
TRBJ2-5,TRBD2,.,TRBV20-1,CSARDRDPAGGETQYF,TGCAGTGCTAGAGATCGGGACCCAGCGGGAGGAGAGACCCAGTACTTC
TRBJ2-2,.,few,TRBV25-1,CASSESGVYTGELFF,TGTGCCAGCAGTGAATCAGGGGTTTACACCGGGGAGCTGTTTTTT
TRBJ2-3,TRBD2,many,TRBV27,CASRVLSGIYTDTQYF,TGTGCCAGCCGAGTATTAAGCGGGATCTACACAGATACGCAGTATTTT
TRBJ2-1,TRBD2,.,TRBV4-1,CASSQDLEGGINEQFF,TGCGCCAGCAGCCAAGATCTAGAGGGAGGGATAAATGAGCAGTTCTTC
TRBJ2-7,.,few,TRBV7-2,CASTQQGGSYEQYF,TGTGCCAGCACCCAACAGGGAGGGAGCTACGAGCAGTACTTC
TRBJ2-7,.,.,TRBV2,CASRQGPSYEQYF,TGTGCCAGCAGACAAGGGCCGTCCTACGAGCAGTACTTC
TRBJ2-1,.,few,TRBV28,CAISQELVAYNEQFF,TGTGCCATCAGTCAGGAGCTAGTAGCTTACAATGAGCAGTTCTTC
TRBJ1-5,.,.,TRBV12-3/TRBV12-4,CASAGGGEPQHF,TGTGCCAGCGCCGGTGGGGGGGAGCCCCAGCATTTT
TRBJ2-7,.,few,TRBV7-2,CASSIRDLYEQYF,TGTGCCAGCAGCATCCGGGACCTCTACGAGCAGTACTTC
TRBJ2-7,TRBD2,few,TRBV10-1,CASRFGLAGDHEQYF,TGCGCCAGCAGATTCGGACTAGCGGGAGACCACGAGCAGTACTTC